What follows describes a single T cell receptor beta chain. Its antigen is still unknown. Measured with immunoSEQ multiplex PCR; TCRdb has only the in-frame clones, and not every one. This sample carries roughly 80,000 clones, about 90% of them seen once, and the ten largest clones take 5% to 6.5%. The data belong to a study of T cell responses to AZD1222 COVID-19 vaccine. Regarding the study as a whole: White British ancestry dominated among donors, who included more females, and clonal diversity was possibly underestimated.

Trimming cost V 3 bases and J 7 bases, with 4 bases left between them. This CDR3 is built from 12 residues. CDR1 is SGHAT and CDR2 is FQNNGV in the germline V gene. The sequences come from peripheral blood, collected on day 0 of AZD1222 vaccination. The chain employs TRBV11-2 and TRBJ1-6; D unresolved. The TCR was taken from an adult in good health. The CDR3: CASSFGNSPLHF. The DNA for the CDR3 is TGTGCCAGCAGCTTCGGCAATTCACCCCTCCACTTT. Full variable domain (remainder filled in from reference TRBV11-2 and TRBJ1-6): EAGVAQSPRYKIIEKRQSVAFWCNPISGHATLYWYQQILGQGPKLLIQFQNNGVVDDSQLPKDRFSAERLKGVDSTLKIQPAKLEDSAVYLCASSFGNSPLHFGNGTRLTVT.